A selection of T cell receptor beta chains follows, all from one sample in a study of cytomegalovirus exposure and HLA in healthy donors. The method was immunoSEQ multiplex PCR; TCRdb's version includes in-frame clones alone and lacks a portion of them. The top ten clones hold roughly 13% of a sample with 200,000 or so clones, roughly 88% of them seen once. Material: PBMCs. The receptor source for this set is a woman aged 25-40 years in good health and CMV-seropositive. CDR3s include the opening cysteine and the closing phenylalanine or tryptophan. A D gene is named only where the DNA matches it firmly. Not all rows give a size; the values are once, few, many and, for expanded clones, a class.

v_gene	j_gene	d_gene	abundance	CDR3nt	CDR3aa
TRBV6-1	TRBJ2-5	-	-	TGTGCCAGCAGTGTCACTCTTCGGGCAGGGCAAGAGACCCAGTACTTC	CASSVTLRAGQETQYF
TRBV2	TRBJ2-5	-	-	TGTGCCAGCAGGTTGTCGGGGGGCGCGATTCAAGAGACCCAGTACTTC	CASRLSGGAIQETQYF
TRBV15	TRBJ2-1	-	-	TGTGCCACCAGCAGTCATCGCGGAGACTACAATGAGCAGTTCTTC	CATSSHRGDYNEQFF
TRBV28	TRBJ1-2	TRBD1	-	TGTGCCAGCAGGACCAGGGGGCCCTATGGCTACACCTTC	CASRTRGPYGYTF
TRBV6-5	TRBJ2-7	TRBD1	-	TGTGCCAGCAGTTACCGGGACAGGGAGTACGAGCAGTACTTC	CASSYRDREYEQYF
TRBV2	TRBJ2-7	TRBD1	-	TGTGCCAGCAGTGTCCAGGGGGCTTCCTACGAGCAGTACTTC	CASSVQGASYEQYF
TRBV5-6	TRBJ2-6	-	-	TGTGCCAGCAGCTTGTACGGCTCTGGGGCCAACGTCCTGACTTTC	CASSLYGSGANVLTF
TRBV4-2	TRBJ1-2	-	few	TGTGCCAGCAGCCAAGATAGCCAGGGCTATGGCTACACCTTC	CASSQDSQGYGYTF
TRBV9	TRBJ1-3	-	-	TGTGCCAGCAGCGTAGGACAGGTCGACTCTGGAAACACCATATATTTT	CASSVGQVDSGNTIYF
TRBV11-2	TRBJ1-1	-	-	TGTGCCAGCAGCTTAGCGGGACAAAAGAACACTGAAGCTTTCTTT	CASSLAGQKNTEAFF
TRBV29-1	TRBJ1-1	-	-	TGCAGCCTGGTTCAGGGGTTGGGGAACACTGAAGCTTTCTTT	CSLVQGLGNTEAFF
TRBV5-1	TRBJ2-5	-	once	TGCGCCAGCAGTAACGGACGAGCGGGAGAGACCCAGTACTTC	CASSNGRAGETQYF
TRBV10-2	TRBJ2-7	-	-	TGCGCCAGCTACGAGGGTTTCGAGCAGTACTTC	CASYEGFEQYF
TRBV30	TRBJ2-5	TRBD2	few	TGTGCCTGGAGTTTAGCGGGAGTAGGAGAGACCCAGTACTTC	CAWSLAGVGETQYF
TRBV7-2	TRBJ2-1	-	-	TGTGCCAGCAGCTTAGTCGCAGGGGTTAATGAGCAGTTCTTC	CASSLVAGVNEQFF
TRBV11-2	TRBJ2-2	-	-	TGTGCCAGCACCACGGCCGGGGAGCTGTTTTTT	CASTTAGELFF
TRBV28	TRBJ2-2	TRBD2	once	TGTGCCAGCGGGGGGACTAGGAACACCGGGGAGCTGTTTTTT	CASGGTRNTGELFF
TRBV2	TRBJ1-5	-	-	TGTGCCAGCAGTGACGGGTCTAGAAGCAATCAGCCCCAGCATTTT	CASSDGSRSNQPQHF
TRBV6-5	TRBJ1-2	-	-	TGTGCCAGCAGTTACTCGGCGGGGGGTGTGGGCTACACCTTC	CASSYSAGGVGYTF
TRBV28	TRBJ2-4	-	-	TGTGCCAGCACTTTCGAGGACATTCAGTACTTC	CASTFEDIQYF
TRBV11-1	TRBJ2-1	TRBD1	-	TGTGCCAGCAGCCTTAACGGACAGGGATCTACTTGGGGGAATGAGCAGTTCTTC	CASSLNGQGSTWGNEQFF
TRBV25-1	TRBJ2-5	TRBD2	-	TGTGCCAGCGCCGAACTAGCGGTCCAAGAGACCCAGTACTTC	CASAELAVQETQYF
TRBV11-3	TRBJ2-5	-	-	TGTGCCAGCAGCTTGTATCAGGGGGAGACCCAGTACTTC	CASSLYQGETQYF
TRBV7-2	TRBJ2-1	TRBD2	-	TGTGCCAGCAGCCTCCTCGGAGCGGGAGTGGATGAGCAGTTCTTC	CASSLLGAGVDEQFF
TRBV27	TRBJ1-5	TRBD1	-	TGTGCCAGCAGTCCGCCAGGGGGGCAGCCCCAGCATTTT	CASSPPGGQPQHF
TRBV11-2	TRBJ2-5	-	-	TGTGCCAGCAGCTTCACTAATCAAGAGACCCAGTACTTC	CASSFTNQETQYF
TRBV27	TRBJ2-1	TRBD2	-	TGTGCCAGCAGTTTCCGAACTAGCGGGGCCTTCAATGAGCAGTTCTTC	CASSFRTSGAFNEQFF
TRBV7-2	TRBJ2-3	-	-	TGTGCCAGCAGCTCTTCGGTTAGCTCGGGTACGCAGTATTTT	CASSSSVSSGTQYF
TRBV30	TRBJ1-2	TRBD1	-	TGTGCCTGGAGTGCCGACAGGGGCGTAGGTGGCTACACCTTC	CAWSADRGVGGYTF
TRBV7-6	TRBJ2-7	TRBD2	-	TGTGCCAGCAGCGCGAGACTAGCGGGAGGACACGAGCAGTACTTC	CASSARLAGGHEQYF
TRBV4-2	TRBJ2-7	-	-	TGTGCCAGCAGCCCTCGCGGGGGCGCTAACGCCGACGAGCAGTACTTC	CASSPRGGANADEQYF
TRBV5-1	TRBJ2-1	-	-	TGCGCCAGCAGCTTGCGGGTCTCCTACAATGAGCAGTTCTTC	CASSLRVSYNEQFF
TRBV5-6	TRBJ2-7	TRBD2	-	TGTGCCAGCGTCCTTTTAAGGACTAGAGTCTCCTACGAGCAGTACTTC	CASVLLRTRVSYEQYF
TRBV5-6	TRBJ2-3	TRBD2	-	TGTGCCAGCAGCGTAGCGGGAGCAGATACGCAGTATTTT	CASSVAGADTQYF
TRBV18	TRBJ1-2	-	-	TGTGCCAGCTCACCCCGAACGGAGCCCTATGGCTACACCTTC	CASSPRTEPYGYTF
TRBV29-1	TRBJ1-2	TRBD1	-	TGCAGCGTTGAGGAGGGCAGGGGGGCCTATGGCTACACCTTC	CSVEEGRGAYGYTF
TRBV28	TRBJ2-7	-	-	TGTGCCAGCAGTTCACAGGGTGGGGAGCAGTACTTC	CASSSQGGEQYF
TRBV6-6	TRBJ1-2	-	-	TGTGCCAGCAGTCCCGACACTAACTATGGCTACACCTTC	CASSPDTNYGYTF
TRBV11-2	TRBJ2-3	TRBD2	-	TGTGCCAGCAGCTCACGGAGAGCGGGGCTCACAGATACGCAGTATTTT	CASSSRRAGLTDTQYF
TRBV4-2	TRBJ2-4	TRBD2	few	TGTGCCAGCAGCCAGAGGGGGGGGACTAGAGGGGCCATTCAGTACTTC	CASSQRGGTRGAIQYF
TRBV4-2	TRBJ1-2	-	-	TGTGCCAGCAGCCAAGCGCCGACAGGCAACTATGGCTACACCTTC	CASSQAPTGNYGYTF
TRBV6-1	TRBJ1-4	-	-	TGTGCCAGCAGAGATCAGGAGCGGACTAATGAAAAACTGTTTTTT	CASRDQERTNEKLFF